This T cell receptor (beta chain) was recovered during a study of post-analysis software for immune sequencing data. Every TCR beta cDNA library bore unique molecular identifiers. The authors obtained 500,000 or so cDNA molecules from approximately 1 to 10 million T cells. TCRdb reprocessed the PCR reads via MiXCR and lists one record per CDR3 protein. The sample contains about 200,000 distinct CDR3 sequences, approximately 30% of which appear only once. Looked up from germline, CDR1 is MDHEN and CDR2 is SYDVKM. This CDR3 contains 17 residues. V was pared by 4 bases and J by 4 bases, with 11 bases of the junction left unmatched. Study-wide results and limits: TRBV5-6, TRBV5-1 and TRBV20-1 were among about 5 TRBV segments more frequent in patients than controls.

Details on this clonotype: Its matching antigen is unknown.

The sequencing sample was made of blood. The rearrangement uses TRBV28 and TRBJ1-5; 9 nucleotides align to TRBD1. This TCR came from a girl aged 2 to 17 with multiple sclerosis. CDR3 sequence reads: CASSSYSRDRENQPQHF. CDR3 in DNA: TGTGCCAGCAGTTCCTATTCCCGGGACAGGGAGAATCAGCCCCAGCATTTT. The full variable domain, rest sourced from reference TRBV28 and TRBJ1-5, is DVKVTQSSRYLVKRTGEKVFLECVQDMDHENMFWYRQDPGLGLRLIYFSYDVKMKEKGDIPEGYSVSREKKERFSLILESASTNQTSMYLCASSSYSRDRENQPQHFGDGTRLSIL.